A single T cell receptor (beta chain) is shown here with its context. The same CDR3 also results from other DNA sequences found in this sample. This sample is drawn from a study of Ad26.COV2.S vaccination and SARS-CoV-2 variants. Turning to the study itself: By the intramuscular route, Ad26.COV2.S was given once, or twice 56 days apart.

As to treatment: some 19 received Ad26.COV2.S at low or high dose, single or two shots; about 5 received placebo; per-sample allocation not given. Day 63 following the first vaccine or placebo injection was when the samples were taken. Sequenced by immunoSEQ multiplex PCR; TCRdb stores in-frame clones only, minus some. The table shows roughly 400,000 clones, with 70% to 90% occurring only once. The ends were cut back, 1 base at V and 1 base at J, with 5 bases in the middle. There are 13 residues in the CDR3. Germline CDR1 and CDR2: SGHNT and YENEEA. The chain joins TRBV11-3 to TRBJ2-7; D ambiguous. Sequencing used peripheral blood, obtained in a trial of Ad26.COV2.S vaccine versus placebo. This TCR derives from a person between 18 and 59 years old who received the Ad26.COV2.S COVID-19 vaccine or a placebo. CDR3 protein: CASSLGGSYEQYF. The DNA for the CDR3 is TGTGCCAGCAGCTTAGGGGGATCCTACGAGCAGTACTTC.